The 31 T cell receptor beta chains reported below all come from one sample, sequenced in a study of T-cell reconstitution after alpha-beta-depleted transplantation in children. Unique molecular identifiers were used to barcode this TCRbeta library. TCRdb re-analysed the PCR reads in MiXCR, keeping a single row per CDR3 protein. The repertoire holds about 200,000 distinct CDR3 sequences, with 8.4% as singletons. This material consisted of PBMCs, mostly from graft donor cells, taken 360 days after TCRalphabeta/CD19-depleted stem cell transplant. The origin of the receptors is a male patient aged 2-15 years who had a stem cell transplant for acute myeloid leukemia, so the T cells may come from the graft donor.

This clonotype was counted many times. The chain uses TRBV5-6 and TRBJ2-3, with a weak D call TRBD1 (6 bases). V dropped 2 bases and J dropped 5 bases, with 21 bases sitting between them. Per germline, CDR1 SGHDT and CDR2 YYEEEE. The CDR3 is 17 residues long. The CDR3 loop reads CASSFGVGQGSQDTQYF. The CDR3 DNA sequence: TGTGCCAGCAGCTTCGGGGTTGGGCAGGGGTCACAAGATACGCAGTATTTT.

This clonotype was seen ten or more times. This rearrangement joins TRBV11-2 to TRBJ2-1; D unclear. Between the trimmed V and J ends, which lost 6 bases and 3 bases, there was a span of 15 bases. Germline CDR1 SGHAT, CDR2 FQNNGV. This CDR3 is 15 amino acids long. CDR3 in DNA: TGTGCCAGCAGACCGCCAGTGTCCCTCTACAATGAGCAGTTCTTC. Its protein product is CASRPPVSLYNEQFF.

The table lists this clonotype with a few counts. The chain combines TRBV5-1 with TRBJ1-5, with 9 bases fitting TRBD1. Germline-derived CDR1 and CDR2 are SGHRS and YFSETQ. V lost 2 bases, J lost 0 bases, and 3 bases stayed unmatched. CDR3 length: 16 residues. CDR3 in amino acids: CASSFTGGYSNQPQHF. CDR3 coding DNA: TGCGCCAGCAGCTTTACAGGGGGCTATAGCAATCAGCCCCAGCATTTT.

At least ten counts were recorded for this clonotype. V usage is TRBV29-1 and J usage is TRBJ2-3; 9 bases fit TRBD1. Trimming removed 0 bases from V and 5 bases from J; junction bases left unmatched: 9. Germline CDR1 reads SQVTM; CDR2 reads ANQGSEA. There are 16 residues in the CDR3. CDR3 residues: CSVEDSGTGFGDTQYF. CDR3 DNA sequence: TGCAGCGTTGAAGATTCCGGGACAGGGTTCGGAGATACGCAGTATTTT.

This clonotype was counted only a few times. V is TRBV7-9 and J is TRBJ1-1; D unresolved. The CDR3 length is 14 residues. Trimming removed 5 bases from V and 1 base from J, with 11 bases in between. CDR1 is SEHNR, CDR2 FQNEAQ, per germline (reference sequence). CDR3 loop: CASSPRFWNTEAFF. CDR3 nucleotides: TGTGCCAGCAGCCCTCGGTTTTGGAACACTGAAGCTTTCTTT.

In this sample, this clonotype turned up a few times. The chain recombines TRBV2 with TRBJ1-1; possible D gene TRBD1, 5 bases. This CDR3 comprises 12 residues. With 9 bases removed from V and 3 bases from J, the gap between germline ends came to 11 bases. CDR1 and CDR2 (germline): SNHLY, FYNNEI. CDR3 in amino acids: CASLETDTEAFF. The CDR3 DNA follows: TGTGCCAGTCTAGAGACAGACACTGAAGCTTTCTTT.

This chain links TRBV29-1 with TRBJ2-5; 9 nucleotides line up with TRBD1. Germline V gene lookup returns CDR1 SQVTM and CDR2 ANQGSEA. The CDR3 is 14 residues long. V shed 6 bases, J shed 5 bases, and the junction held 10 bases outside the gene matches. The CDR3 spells CSVDRDREMETQYF. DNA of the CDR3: TGCAGCGTAGACCGGGACAGGGAAATGGAGACCCAGTACTTC.

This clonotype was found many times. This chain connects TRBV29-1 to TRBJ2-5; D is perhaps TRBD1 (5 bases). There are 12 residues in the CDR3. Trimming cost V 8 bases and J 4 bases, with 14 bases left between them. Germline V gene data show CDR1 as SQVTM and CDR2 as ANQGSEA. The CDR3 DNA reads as TGCAGCTTTGTAGGGGATATAGAGACCCAGTACTTC. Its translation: CSFVGDIETQYF. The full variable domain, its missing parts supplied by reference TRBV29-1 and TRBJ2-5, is SAVISQKPSRDICQRGTSLTIQCQVDSQVTMMFWYRQQPGQSLTLIATANQGSEATYESGFVIDKFPISRPNLTFSTLTVSNMSPEDSSIYLCSFVGDIETQYFGPGTRLLVL.

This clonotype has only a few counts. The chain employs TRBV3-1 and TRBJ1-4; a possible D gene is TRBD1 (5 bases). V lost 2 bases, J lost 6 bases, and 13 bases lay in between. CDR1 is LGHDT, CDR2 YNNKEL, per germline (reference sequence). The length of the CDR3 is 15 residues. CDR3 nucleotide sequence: TGTGCCAGCAGCCAACTATTCGGCAGGGATGAAAAACTGTTTTTT. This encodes CASSQLFGRDEKLFF.

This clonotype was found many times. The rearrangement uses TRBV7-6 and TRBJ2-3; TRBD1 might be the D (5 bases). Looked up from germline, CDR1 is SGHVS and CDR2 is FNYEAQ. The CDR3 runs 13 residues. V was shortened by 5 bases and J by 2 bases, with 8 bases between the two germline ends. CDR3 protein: CASSSRVTDTQYF. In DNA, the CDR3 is TGTGCCAGCAGCAGCAGGGTCACAGATACGCAGTATTTT.

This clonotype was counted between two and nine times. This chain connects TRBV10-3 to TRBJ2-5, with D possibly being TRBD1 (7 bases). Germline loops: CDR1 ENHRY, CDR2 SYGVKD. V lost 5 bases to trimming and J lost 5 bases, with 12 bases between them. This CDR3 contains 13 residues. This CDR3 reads CAISTGAGETQYF. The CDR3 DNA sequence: TGTGCCATCAGTACAGGGGCGGGGGAGACCCAGTACTTC.

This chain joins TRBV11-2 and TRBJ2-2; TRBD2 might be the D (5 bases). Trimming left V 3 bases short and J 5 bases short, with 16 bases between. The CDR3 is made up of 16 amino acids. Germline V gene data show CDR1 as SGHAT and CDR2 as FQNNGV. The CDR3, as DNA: TGTGCCAGCAGCTTCGGATATCGAGGAGGTACCGGGGAGCTGTTTTTT. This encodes CASSFGYRGGTGELFF.

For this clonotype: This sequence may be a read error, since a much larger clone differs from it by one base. In nucleotides, the CDR3 is TGCAGTGCTAGCGCCAGCGGGACAGGCAACTACGAGGAGTACTTC. This sequence encodes CSASASGTGNYEEYF. The chain has TRBV20-1 and TRBJ2-7; D is possibly TRBD1 (8 bases). CDR3 length: 15 residues. Germline assignment: CDR1 DFQATT and CDR2 SNEGSKA (reference sequence).

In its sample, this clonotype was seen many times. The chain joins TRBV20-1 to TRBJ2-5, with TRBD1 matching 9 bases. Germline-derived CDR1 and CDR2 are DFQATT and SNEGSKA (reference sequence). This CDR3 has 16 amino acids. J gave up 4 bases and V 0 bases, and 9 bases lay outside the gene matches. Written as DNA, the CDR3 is TGCAGTGCTAGAGATTCACAGGGGGCGGCAAGAGAGACCCAGTACTTC. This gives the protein CSARDSQGAARETQYF.

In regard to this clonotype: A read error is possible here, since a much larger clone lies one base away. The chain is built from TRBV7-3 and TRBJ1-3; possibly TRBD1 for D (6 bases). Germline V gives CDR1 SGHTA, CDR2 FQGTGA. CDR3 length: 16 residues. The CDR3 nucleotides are TGTGTCAGCAGCTTGAATGGGGGGGCAAACGGAAACACCATATATTTT. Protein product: CVSSLNGGANGNTIYF.

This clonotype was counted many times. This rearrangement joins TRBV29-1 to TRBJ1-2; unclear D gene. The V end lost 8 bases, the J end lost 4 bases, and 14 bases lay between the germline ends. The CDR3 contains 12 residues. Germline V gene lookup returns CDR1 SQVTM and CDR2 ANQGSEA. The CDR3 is CSSQAQTYGYTF. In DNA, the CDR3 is TGCAGCTCCCAGGCGCAAACCTATGGCTACACCTTC.

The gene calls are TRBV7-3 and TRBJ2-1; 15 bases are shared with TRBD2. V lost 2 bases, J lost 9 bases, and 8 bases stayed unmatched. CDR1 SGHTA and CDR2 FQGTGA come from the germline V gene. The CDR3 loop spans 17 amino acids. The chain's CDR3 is CASSLARTSGGAGEQFF. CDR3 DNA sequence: TGTGCCAGCAGCTTAGCCCGGACTAGCGGGGGGGCCGGTGAGCAGTTCTTC.

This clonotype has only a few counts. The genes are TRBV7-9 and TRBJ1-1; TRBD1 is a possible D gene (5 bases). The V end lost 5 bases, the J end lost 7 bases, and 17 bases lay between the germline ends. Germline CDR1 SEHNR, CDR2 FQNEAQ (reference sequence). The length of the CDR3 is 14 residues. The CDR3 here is CASSPHQGFDEAFF. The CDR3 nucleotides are TGTGCCAGCAGCCCGCACCAGGGTTTCGATGAAGCTTTCTTT.

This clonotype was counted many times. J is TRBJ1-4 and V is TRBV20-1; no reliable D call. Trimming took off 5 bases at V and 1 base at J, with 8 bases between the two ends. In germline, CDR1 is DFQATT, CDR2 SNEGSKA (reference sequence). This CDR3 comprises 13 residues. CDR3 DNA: TGCAGTGCTCGTTTTGGAACTAATGAAAAACTGTTTTTT. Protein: CSARFGTNEKLFF.

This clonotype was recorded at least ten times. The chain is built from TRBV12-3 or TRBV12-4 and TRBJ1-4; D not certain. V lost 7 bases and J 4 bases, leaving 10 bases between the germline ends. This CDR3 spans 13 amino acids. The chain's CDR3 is CASTLTLNEKLFF. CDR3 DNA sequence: TGTGCCAGCACGCTCACGCTTAATGAAAAACTGTTTTTT.

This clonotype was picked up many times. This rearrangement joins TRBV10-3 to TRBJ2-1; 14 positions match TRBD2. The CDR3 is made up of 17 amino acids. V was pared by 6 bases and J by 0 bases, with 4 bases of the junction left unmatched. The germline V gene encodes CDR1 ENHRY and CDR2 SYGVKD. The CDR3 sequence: CAISGTSGRGSYNEQFF. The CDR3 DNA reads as TGTGCCATCAGCGGGACTAGCGGGAGAGGCTCCTACAATGAGCAGTTCTTC.

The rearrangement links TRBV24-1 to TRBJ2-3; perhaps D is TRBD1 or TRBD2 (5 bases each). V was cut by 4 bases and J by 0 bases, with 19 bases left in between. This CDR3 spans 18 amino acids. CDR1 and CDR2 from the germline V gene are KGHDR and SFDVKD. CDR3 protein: CATSDTSGTQGSTDTQYF. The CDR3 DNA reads TGTGCCACCAGTGACACCTCCGGGACCCAGGGCAGCACAGATACGCAGTATTTT.

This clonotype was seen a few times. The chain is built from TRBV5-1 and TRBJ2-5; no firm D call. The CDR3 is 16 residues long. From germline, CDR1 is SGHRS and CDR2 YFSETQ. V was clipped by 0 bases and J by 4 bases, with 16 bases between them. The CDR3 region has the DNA TGCGCCAGCAGCTTGGATCCAATTAGGTGGCGAGAGACCCAGTACTTC. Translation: CASSLDPIRWRETQYF.

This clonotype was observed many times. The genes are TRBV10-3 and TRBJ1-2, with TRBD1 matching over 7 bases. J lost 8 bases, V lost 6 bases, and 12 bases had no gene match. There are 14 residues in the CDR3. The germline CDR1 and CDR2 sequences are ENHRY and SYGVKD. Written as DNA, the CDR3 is TGTGCCATCAGCGCCGGGACTCAGGGGGAAGGCTACACCTTC. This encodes CAISAGTQGEGYTF.

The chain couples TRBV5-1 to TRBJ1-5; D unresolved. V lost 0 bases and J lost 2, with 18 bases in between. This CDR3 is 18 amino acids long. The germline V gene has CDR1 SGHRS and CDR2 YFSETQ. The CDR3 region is CASSLAAPPGEGNQPQHF. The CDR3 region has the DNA TGCGCCAGCAGCTTGGCCGCCCCCCCCGGGGAGGGCAATCAGCCCCAGCATTTT.

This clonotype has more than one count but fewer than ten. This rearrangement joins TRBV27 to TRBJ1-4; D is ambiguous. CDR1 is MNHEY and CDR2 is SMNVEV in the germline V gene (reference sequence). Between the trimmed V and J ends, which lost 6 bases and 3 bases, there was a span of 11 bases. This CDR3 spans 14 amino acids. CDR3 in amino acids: CASSRLTANEKLFF. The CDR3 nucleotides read TGTGCCAGCAGCAGACTGACGGCTAATGAAAAACTGTTTTTT. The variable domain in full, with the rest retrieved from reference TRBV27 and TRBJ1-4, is EAQVTQNPRYLITVTGKKLTVTCSQNMNHEYMSWYRQDPGLGLRQIYYSMNVEVTDKGDVPEGYKVSRKEKRNFPLILESPSPNQTSLYFCASSRLTANEKLFFGSGTQLSVL.

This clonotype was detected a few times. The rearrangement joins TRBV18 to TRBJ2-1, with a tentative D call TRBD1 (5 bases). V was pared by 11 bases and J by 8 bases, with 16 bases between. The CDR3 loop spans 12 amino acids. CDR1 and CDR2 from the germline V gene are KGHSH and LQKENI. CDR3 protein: CAGNNLGDEQFF. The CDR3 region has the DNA TGTGCCGGGAACAATCTAGGGGATGAGCAGTTCTTC.

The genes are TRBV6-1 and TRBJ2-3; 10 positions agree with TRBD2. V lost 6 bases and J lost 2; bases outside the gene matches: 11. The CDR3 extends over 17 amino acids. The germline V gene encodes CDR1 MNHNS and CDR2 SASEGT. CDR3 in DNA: TGTGCCAGCAGGACGGGATCTAGCGGGGGCATCACAGATACGCAGTATTTT. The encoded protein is CASRTGSSGGITDTQYF.

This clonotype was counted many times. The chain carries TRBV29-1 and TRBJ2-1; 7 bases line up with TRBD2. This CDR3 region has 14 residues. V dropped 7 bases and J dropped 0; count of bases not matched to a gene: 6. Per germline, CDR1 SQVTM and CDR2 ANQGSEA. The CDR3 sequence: CSAESGGSYNEQFF. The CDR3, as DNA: TGCAGCGCAGAATCGGGGGGCTCCTACAATGAGCAGTTCTTC.

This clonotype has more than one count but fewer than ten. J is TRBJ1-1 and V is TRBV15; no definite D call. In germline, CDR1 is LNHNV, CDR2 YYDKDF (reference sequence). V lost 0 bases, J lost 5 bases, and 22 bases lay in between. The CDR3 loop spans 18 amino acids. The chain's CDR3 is CATSRDKVRFWAGTEAFF. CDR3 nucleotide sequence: TGTGCCACCAGCAGAGATAAGGTCAGGTTTTGGGCGGGGACTGAAGCTTTCTTT.

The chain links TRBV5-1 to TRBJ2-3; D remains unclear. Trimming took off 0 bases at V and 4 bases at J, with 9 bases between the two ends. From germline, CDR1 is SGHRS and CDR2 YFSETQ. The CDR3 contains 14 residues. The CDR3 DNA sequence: TGCGCCAGCAGCTTGGGTGGAATCGCAGATACGCAGTATTTT. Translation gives CASSLGGIADTQYF.